Listed below are T cell receptor beta chains from one sample, sequenced in a study of beta chain features in type 1 diabetes. Libraries were prepared by immunoSEQ multiplex PCR; TCRdb keeps only in-frame clonotypes and omits some of them. The sample holds roughly 240,000 clones; 20% to 25% are singletons and the top ten take approximately 0.011%. The sample comprised naive CD4+ T cells from blood. Receptors originate from a woman in her 30s with type 1 diabetes. The CDR3 runs from the conserved cysteine through the conserved F or W. A D gene is named only where the DNA matches it firmly. Clone size is given for some rows only: seen once, a few or many times, or a class if the clone is expanded.

CDR3aa,CDR3nt,j_gene,d_gene,len,v_gene,abundance
CSVEGTGEQPYGYTF,TGCAGCGTTGAAGGGACAGGAGAACAACCCTATGGCTACACCTTC,TRBJ1-2,TRBD1,15,TRBV29-1,NA
CASSQDTDNPTDTQYF,TGCGCCAGCAGCCAAGATACAGACAATCCCACAGATACGCAGTATTTT,TRBJ2-3,NA,16,TRBV4-1,NA
CSVRDNSYNEQFF,TGCAGCGTCCGGGACAACTCCTACAATGAGCAGTTCTTC,TRBJ2-1,NA,13,TRBV29-1,few
CASSWDRIYGYTF,TGTGCCAGCAGTTGGGACAGGATCTATGGCTACACCTTC,TRBJ1-2,TRBD1,13,TRBV28,NA
CASSPQKGGYEQYF,TGCGCCAGCAGCCCCCAAAAAGGGGGCTACGAGCAGTACTTC,TRBJ2-7,NA,14,TRBV4-1,NA
CSVLMLSGANVLTF,TGCAGCGTTCTTATGTTGTCTGGGGCCAACGTCCTGACTTTC,TRBJ2-6,NA,14,TRBV29-1,few
CAWIAGISQGYTF,TGTGCCTGGATCGCGGGGATCTCGCAGGGCTACACCTTC,TRBJ1-2,NA,13,TRBV30,few
CASSYSSGIGGEQYF,TGTGCCAGCAGTTACTCTAGCGGGATCGGAGGCGAGCAGTACTTC,TRBJ2-7,TRBD2,15,TRBV6-5,few
CASSMTGGRQPQHF,TGTGCCAGCAGTATGACAGGGGGCCGGCAGCCCCAGCATTTT,TRBJ1-5,TRBD1,14,TRBV9,few
CASSLSHYNEQFF,TGTGCCAGCAGCTTGTCCCACTACAATGAGCAGTTCTTC,TRBJ2-1,NA,13,TRBV7-8,once
CAWSVRGGAETQYF,TGTGCCTGGAGTGTACGAGGGGGAGCTGAGACCCAGTACTTC,TRBJ2-5,NA,14,TRBV30,NA
CASSFDGRGEQFF,TGTGCCAGCAGCTTTGACGGGAGGGGGGAGCAGTTCTTC,TRBJ2-1,TRBD2,13,TRBV5-4,once
CASSASGSAASTDTQYF,TGTGCCAGCAGCGCTAGCGGGAGTGCCGCTAGCACAGATACGCAGTATTTT,TRBJ2-3,TRBD2,17,TRBV9,NA
CASSGKIPGLAVNNEQFF,TGTGCCAGCAGCGGTAAGATACCAGGACTAGCGGTGAACAATGAGCAGTTCTTC,TRBJ2-1,TRBD2,18,TRBV14,NA
CASSHSGLATETQYF,TGCGCCAGCAGCCACTCCGGACTAGCTACGGAGACCCAGTACTTC,TRBJ2-5,TRBD2,15,TRBV4-1,NA
CAGGVTGAYPYGYTF,TGTGCCGGAGGAGTGACAGGGGCCTATCCGTATGGCTACACCTTC,TRBJ1-2,TRBD1,15,TRBV19,NA
CASSLGAGASYTEAFF,TGTGCCAGCAGCTTAGGGGCAGGGGCCTCTTACACTGAAGCTTTCTTT,TRBJ1-1,NA,16,TRBV7-9,NA
CASSLASGAYNEQFF,TGTGCCAGCAGCTTAGCTAGCGGGGCCTACAATGAGCAGTTCTTC,TRBJ2-1,TRBD2,15,TRBV7-3,few
CSATSAADTQYF,TGCAGCGCCACTAGTGCCGCAGATACGCAGTATTTT,TRBJ2-3,NA,12,TRBV29-1,NA
CASSLDHRDAGELFF,TGTGCCAGCAGCTTAGACCACAGGGATGCCGGGGAGCTGTTTTTT,TRBJ2-2,NA,15,TRBV7-2,NA
CAWSRTSGTHNEQFF,TGTGCCTGGAGTCGGACTAGCGGGACTCACAATGAGCAGTTCTTC,TRBJ2-1,TRBD2,15,TRBV30,few
CAWSRGYGPEKLFF,TGTGCCTGGAGTCGGGGTTACGGGCCTGAAAAACTGTTTTTT,TRBJ1-4,NA,14,TRBV30,NA
CASSQGPQGSGANVLTF,TGCGCCAGCAGCCAAGGGCCCCAGGGCTCTGGGGCCAACGTCCTGACTTTC,TRBJ2-6,NA,17,TRBV4-1,few
CASSPTSGLREQYF,TGTGCCAGCTCACCGACTAGTGGGCTGAGGGAGCAGTACTTC,TRBJ2-7,NA,14,TRBV18,NA
CAWSVRGLSNQPQHF,TGTGCCTGGAGTGTACGAGGGTTGAGCAATCAGCCCCAGCATTTT,TRBJ1-5,NA,15,TRBV30,NA
CASTRDSNSYEQYF,TGCGCCAGCACTCGGGACTCCAACTCCTACGAGCAGTACTTC,TRBJ2-7,NA,14,TRBV5-1,NA
CASSPAGFLLEKLFF,TGTGCCAGCAGCCCAGCGGGATTTCTATTGGAAAAACTGTTTTTT,TRBJ1-4,NA,15,TRBV7-2,NA